These 9 T cell receptor beta chains originate from one sample sequenced in a study of T-cell memory formation after mild COVID-19. TCRdb recomputed calls from the 5' RACE reads with MiXCR, one row per CDR3 protein. Of some 40,000 distinct CDR3 sequences in the sample, about 6.1% were seen once. The source material was PBMCs or a T cell subset sorted from them (not recorded which). These receptors originate from an adult who had mild COVID-19 (a few samples of this study predate the infection). Cell type and time point are not known.

The rearrangement links TRBV20-1 to TRBJ2-5; D call uncertain. CDR3 size: 10 residues. V dropped 8 bases and J dropped 1 base, with 5 bases sitting between them. In germline, CDR1 is DFQATT, CDR2 SNEGSKA (reference sequence). The CDR3 reads CSISQETQYF. In nucleotides, the CDR3 is TGCAGTATAAGCCAAGAGACCCAGTACTTC.

This clonotype was detected only a few times. The CDR3 nucleotides are TGTGCCAGCAGTCCCGAAAAGGCTCTAGCGGGAGGGCCCGATGAGCAGTTCTTC. Amino acids: CASSPEKALAGGPDEQFF. The rearrangement joins TRBV6-2 or TRBV6-3 to TRBJ2-1; TRBD2 matches at 12 bases. CDR1 and CDR2 (germline): MNHEY, SVGEGT. The V and J ends lost 5 bases and 8 bases, in that order; junction bases with no gene match: 16. The CDR3 is made up of 18 amino acids.

This clonotype was observed a handful of times. The rearrangement links TRBV3-1 to TRBJ2-7; a weak D match, TRBD1 (5 bases). This CDR3 is 12 amino acids long. Germline V gene sequence: CDR1 LGHDT, CDR2 YNNKEL (reference sequence). V lost 3 bases and J lost 3, with 6 bases in between. The CDR3 spells CASSHRGYEQYF. The DNA for the CDR3 is TGTGCCAGCAGCCATAGGGGCTACGAGCAGTACTTC.

This clonotype was observed at least ten times. V and J are TRBV6-6 and TRBJ2-3, with 7 bases fitting TRBD2. The V and J ends lost 8 bases and 4 bases, in that order; junction bases with no gene match: 12. Germline-derived CDR1 and CDR2 are MNHNY and SVGAGI (reference sequence). CDR3 length: 15 residues. The CDR3 nucleotides read TGTGCCAGCGGAAGGGGAGGGTACAGTGCAGATACGCAGTATTTT. Translating gives CASGRGGYSADTQYF.

The CDR3 sequence is CASSDFPPGRRGEKLFF. CDR3 nucleotide sequence: TGTGCCAGCAGTGACTTCCCTCCGGGGAGGCGGGGTGAAAAACTGTTTTTT. This chain connects TRBV6-1 to TRBJ1-4; D not resolved. This CDR3 spans 17 amino acids. With 3 bases removed from V and 7 bases from J, the gap between germline ends came to 21 bases. Germline-derived CDR1 and CDR2 are MNHNS and SASEGT.

This clonotype was found many times. V is TRBV12-3 or TRBV12-4 and J is TRBJ2-3; TRBD2 matches at 7 bases. The CDR3 contains 16 residues. V was clipped by 0 bases and J by 2 bases; unmatched bases: 5. The CDR3 bases are TGTGCCAGCAGTTTAGCTTCTAGCGGCCCCACAGATACGCAGTATTTT. Its protein is CASSLASSGPTDTQYF.

The sample holds many counts of this clonotype. V usage is TRBV18 and J usage is TRBJ2-5; TRBD1 might be the D (6 bases). The CDR3 runs to 14 residues. V was cut by 4 bases and J by 3 bases, with 12 bases left in between. Per the germline V gene, CDR1 is KGHSH and CDR2 is LQKENI. CDR3 residues: CASSRSRGEETQYF. For the CDR3, the DNA is TGTGCCAGCTCACGAAGCAGGGGAGAAGAGACCCAGTACTTC. Full variable domain (remainder filled in from reference TRBV18 and TRBJ2-5): NAGVMQNPRHLVRRRGQEARLRCSPMKGHSHVYWYRQLPEEGLKFMVYLQKENIIDESGMPKERFSAEFPKEGPSILRIQQVVRGDSAAYFCASSRSRGEETQYFGPGTRLLVL.

This clonotype was observed many times. The chain has TRBV12-3 or TRBV12-4 and TRBJ2-7; the match to TRBD2 covers 9 bases. Trimming removed 3 bases from V and 0 bases from J; junction bases left unmatched: 9. The CDR3 contains 17 residues. Here the CDR3 reads CASSLSRLADNSYEQYF. The CDR3 DNA reads TGTGCCAGCAGTTTGTCCCGACTAGCGGATAACTCCTACGAGCAGTACTTC.

The rearrangement joins TRBV4-1 to TRBJ2-2; D gene unclear. Germline assignment: CDR1 MGHRA and CDR2 YSYEKL. The V gene lost 0 bases and the J gene lost 4 bases, with 15 bases spanning the gap. CDR3 size: 17 residues. The CDR3 DNA reads as TGCGCCAGCAGCCAAGATGGGCGTAAGGGATTCACCGGGGAGCTGTTTTTT. Residues: CASSQDGRKGFTGELFF.